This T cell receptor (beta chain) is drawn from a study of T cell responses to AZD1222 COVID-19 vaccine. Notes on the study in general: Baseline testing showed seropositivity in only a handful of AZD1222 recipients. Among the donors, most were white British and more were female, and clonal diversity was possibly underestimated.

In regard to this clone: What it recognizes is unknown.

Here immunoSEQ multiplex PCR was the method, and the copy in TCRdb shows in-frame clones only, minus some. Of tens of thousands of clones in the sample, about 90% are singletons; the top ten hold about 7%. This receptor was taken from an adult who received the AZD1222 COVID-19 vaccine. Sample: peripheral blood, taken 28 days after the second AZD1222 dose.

The CDR3 reads CSVLPGGHYGYTF. The CDR3 DNA reads as TGCAGCGTCCTCCCCGGGGGACACTATGGCTACACCTTC. This chain connects TRBV29-1 to TRBJ1-2; D is perhaps TRBD1 (5 bases). This CDR3 is built from 13 residues. The V gene's germline CDR1 is SQVTM and CDR2 ANQGSEA. V was pared by 6 bases and J by 3 bases, with 14 bases between.